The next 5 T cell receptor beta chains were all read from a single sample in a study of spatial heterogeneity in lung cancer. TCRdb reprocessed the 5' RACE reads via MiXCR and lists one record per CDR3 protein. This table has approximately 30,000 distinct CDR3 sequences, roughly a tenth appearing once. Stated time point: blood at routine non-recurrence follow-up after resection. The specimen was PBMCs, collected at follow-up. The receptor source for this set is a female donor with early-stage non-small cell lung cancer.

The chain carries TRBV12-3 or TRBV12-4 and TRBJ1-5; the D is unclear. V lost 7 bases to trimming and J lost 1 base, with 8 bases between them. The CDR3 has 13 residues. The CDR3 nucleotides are TGTGCCAGCACTCGAACCAGCAATCAGCCCCAGCATTTT. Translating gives CASTRTSNQPQHF.

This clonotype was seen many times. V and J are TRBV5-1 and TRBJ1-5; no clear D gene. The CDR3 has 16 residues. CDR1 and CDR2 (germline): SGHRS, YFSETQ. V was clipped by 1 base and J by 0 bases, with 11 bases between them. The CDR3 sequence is CASSLLGSYSNQPQHF. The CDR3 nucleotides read TGCGCCAGCAGCTTGCTGGGATCCTATAGCAATCAGCCCCAGCATTTT.

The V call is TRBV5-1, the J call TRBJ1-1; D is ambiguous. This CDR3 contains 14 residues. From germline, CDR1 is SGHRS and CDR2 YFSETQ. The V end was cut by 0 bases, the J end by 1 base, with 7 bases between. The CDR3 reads CASSLGGWNTEAFF. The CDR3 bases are TGCGCCAGCAGCTTGGGTGGTTGGAACACTGAAGCTTTCTTT.

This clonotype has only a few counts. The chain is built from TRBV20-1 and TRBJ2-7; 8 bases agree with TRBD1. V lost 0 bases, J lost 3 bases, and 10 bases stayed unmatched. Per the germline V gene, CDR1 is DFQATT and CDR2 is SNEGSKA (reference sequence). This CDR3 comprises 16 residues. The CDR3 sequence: CSARDLDGTGLYEQYF. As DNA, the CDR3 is TGCAGTGCTAGAGATCTTGACGGGACAGGACTCTACGAGCAGTACTTC.

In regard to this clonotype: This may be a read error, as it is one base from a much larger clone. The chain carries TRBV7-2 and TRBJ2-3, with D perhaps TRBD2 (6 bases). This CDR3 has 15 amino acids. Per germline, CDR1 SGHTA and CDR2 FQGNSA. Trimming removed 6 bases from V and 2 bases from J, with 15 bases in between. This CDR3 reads CASRVLAIFTDTQYF. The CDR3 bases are TGTGCCAGCAGGGTTCTAGCGATCTTCACAGATACGCAGTATTTT.